Listed below are T cell receptor beta chains from one sample, sequenced in a study of identical twins. TCRdb reprocessed the 5' RACE reads via MiXCR and lists one record per CDR3 protein. This table has 1.5 million or so distinct CDR3 sequences, roughly 35% appearing once. Sequencing input: cord blood. The receptors were gathered from a newborn girl in good health. Both conserved end residues are part of each CDR3. The order of the fields is CDR3 length, V gene, D gene, clone size, J gene, CDR3 DNA, CDR3 protein. The D gene is left open where the match is weak. Clone size is given for some rows only: seen once, a few or many times, or a class if the clone is expanded.

CDR3 length: 14; V gene: TRBV11-2; D gene: -; clone size: -; J gene: TRBJ2-5; CDR3 DNA: TGTGCCAGCAGCAGGAGTTTGCCGCCGGAGACCCAGTACTTC; CDR3 protein: CASSRSLPPETQYF
CDR3 length: 14; V gene: TRBV5-1; D gene: TRBD1; clone size: -; J gene: TRBJ2-3; CDR3 DNA: TGCGCCGAAGGACAGGGGGGGAACACAGATACGCAGTATTTT; CDR3 protein: CAEGQGGNTDTQYF
CDR3 length: 16; V gene: TRBV27; D gene: -; clone size: few; J gene: TRBJ1-5; CDR3 DNA: TGTGCCAGCAGTTCCGGGACTGCTTATAGCAATCAGCCCCAGCATTTT; CDR3 protein: CASSSGTAYSNQPQHF
CDR3 length: 15; V gene: TRBV13; D gene: TRBD1; clone size: -; J gene: TRBJ1-2; CDR3 DNA: TGTGCCAGCAGCCCGGGGACAGGGGGATGGGATGGCTACACCTTC; CDR3 protein: CASSPGTGGWDGYTF
CDR3 length: 16; V gene: TRBV27; D gene: TRBD2; clone size: few; J gene: TRBJ2-7; CDR3 DNA: TGTGCCAGCAGTCAAAGGGTGGGGACTAGCATCCACGAGCAGTACTTC; CDR3 protein: CASSQRVGTSIHEQYF
CDR3 length: 11; V gene: TRBV20-1; D gene: -; clone size: few; J gene: TRBJ2-7; CDR3 DNA: TGCAGTGCTAGAGACGTCCACGAGCAGTACTTC; CDR3 protein: CSARDVHEQYF
CDR3 length: 18; V gene: TRBV6-2/TRBV6-3; D gene: -; clone size: -; J gene: TRBJ1-1; CDR3 DNA: TGTGCCAGCAGTTACTGGGTCGGCGACGGCGCCATGAACACTGAAGCTTTCTTT; CDR3 protein: CASSYWVGDGAMNTEAFF
CDR3 length: 13; V gene: TRBV2; D gene: -; clone size: few; J gene: TRBJ2-3; CDR3 DNA: TGTGCCACCCGAAAAGGGGACACAGATACGCAGTATTTT; CDR3 protein: CATRKGDTDTQYF
CDR3 length: 15; V gene: TRBV9; D gene: TRBD2; clone size: -; J gene: TRBJ2-1; CDR3 DNA: TGTGCCAGCAGCGTAGATCGGGGAGGGCGGGAGACCCAGTTCTTC; CDR3 protein: CASSVDRGGRETQFF
CDR3 length: 14; V gene: TRBV28; D gene: -; clone size: many; J gene: TRBJ1-2; CDR3 DNA: TGTGCCAGCTTACGGGACATCCAGAACTATGGCTACACCTTC; CDR3 protein: CASLRDIQNYGYTF
CDR3 length: 15; V gene: TRBV20-1; D gene: -; clone size: few; J gene: TRBJ1-5; CDR3 DNA: TGCAGTGCTAGCTTAGCCAGGGTGGAGAATCAGCCCCAGCATTTT; CDR3 protein: CSASLARVENQPQHF
CDR3 length: 16; V gene: TRBV24-1; D gene: -; clone size: -; J gene: TRBJ1-1; CDR3 DNA: TGTGCCACCAGGGACCCTGACCCAAGACTCAACACTGAAGCTTTCTTT; CDR3 protein: CATRDPDPRLNTEAFF
CDR3 length: 14; V gene: TRBV6-2/TRBV6-3; D gene: -; clone size: -; J gene: TRBJ1-1; CDR3 DNA: TGTGCCAGCAGTCCTCAGGGGTTGGACACTGAAGCTTTCTTT; CDR3 protein: CASSPQGLDTEAFF